This TCR beta chain was obtained from a study of blood T cell repertoires in COVID-19. The repertoire was sequenced with immunoSEQ multiplex PCR; TCRdb's copy has only in-frame clones and lacks some. The sample contains under 200,000 clones, 84% of which appear only once. V shed 0 bases and J shed 4 bases, with 12 bases lying between them. CDR1 MNHEY and CDR2 SVGAGI come from the germline V gene. The CDR3 extends over 16 amino acids. J is TRBJ2-2 and V is TRBV6-5; maybe TRBD2 (5 bases). This receptor was taken from a man aged 18-30 years with active or convalescent COVID-19. Sequencing was carried out using peripheral blood. The CDR3, as DNA: TGTGCCAGCAGTTACTCGATACGCGAGGGCACCGGGGAGCTGTTTTTT. This translates into CASSYSIREGTGELFF.